What follows are 4 T cell receptor beta chains derived from one specimen sequenced in a study of T cell repertoires in cytomegalovirus infection. These receptors' antigens are unknown. In TCRdb, the reads were re-called with MiXCR into one record per CDR3 protein. Of 450,000 to 600,000 distinct CDR3 sequences in the sample, 30% to 35% were seen once. The sample in question was cultured PBMCs, obtained from culture after CMV antigen stimulation. The receptors here all came from a human donor in good health (CMV status not recorded). Some clones in this sample may be carry-over from other donors' samples.

This chain uses TRBV7-2 with TRBJ1-3; the match to TRBD1 covers 8 bases. V was clipped by 5 bases and J by 3 bases; unmatched bases: 9. CDR1 and CDR2 from the germline V gene are SGHTA and FQGNSA. The CDR3 length is 16 residues. For the CDR3, the DNA is TGTGCCAGCAGCCGAGACACAGGGGGGTTTGGAAACACCATATATTTT. The encoded protein is CASSRDTGGFGNTIYF.

This clonotype was observed many times. This chain links TRBV28 with TRBJ2-5; tentative D call: TRBD2 (5 bases). The CDR3 loop spans 14 amino acids. The V end lost 8 bases, the J end lost 3 bases, and 16 bases lay between the germline ends. Germline V gene sequence: CDR1 MDHEN, CDR2 SYDVKM. CDR3 sequence (DNA): TGTGCCAGCGACCTTCTACTAGAAGAAGAGACCCAGTACTTC. Residues: CASDLLLEEETQYF.

This sequence joins TRBV7-2 and TRBJ2-2; a weak D match, TRBD1 (6 bases). V shed 6 bases and J shed 0 bases, with 11 bases lying between them. The CDR3 is 15 residues long. Germline CDR1 is SGHTA and CDR2 is FQGNSA. The CDR3 bases are TGTGCCAGCAGTTGGGACACCGCGAACACCGGGGAGCTGTTTTTT. Its protein product is CASSWDTANTGELFF.

There are many counts of this clonotype. The rearrangement uses TRBV12-3 or TRBV12-4 and TRBJ2-2; a possible D gene is TRBD2 (6 bases). V lost 6 bases and J lost 6, with 20 bases in between. This CDR3 region has 16 residues. The CDR3 region is CASSRINGLTPGELFF. CDR3 DNA sequence: TGTGCCAGCAGCCGCATAAATGGACTAACCCCCGGGGAGCTGTTTTTT.